Listed below are T cell receptor beta chains from one sample, sequenced in a study of control samples from healthy donors and cancer patients. The data were produced by immunoSEQ multiplex PCR, yet TCRdb's version contains in-frame clones alone and is incomplete. Found here are some 130,000 clones, 85% to 90% of them singletons; the top ten hold more than 6.5%. Input material: PBMCs. The receptors derive from a man between 50 and 59 years old with head and neck cancer. The CDR3 runs from the conserved cysteine through the conserved F or W. Fields, in order: J gene, V gene, D gene, clone size, CDR3 protein, CDR3 DNA. A D gene is named only where the DNA matches it firmly. Some rows mark clone size as missing; the rest say once, few, many or name a class of expanded clone.

TRBJ1-3 | TRBV10-2 | NA | NA | CASTFSGNTIYF | TGCGCCAGCACCTTCTCTGGAAACACCATATATTTT
TRBJ2-2 | TRBV12-3/TRBV12-4 | NA | NA | CASSPFSGELFF | TGTGCCAGCAGTCCCTTCAGCGGGGAGCTGTTTTTT
TRBJ2-3 | TRBV6-5 | NA | NA | CGTKAAGTDTQYF | TGTGGCACTAAAGCGGCAGGCACAGATACGCAGTATTTT
TRBJ1-6 | TRBV7-2 | NA | few | CASSPRPGGWNSPLHF | TGTGCCAGCAGCCCCCGACCCGGGGGGTGGAATTCACCCCTCCACTTT
TRBJ2-7 | TRBV27 | TRBD1 | NA | CASSARQGPHREQYF | TGTGCCAGCAGTGCCCGACAGGGGCCGCACAGGGAGCAGTACTTC
TRBJ1-4 | TRBV27 | TRBD1 | NA | CASSLGSHRGGNEKLFF | TGTGCCAGCAGTTTAGGGTCCCACAGGGGCGGAAATGAAAAACTGTTTTTT
TRBJ2-1 | TRBV4-1 | NA | NA | CASSRTADNEQFF | TGCGCCAGCAGCCGAACGGCTGACAATGAGCAGTTCTTC
TRBJ1-1 | TRBV5-1 | NA | NA | CASSLGRDTEAFF | TGCGCCAGCAGCTTGGGCAGGGACACTGAAGCTTTCTTT
TRBJ2-7 | TRBV6-5 | NA | NA | CASQTGHRDEQYF | TGTGCCAGCCAGACAGGACATAGGGACGAGCAGTACTTC
TRBJ2-7 | TRBV10-2 | NA | NA | CASSGGAYEQYF | TGCGCCAGCAGTGGTGGAGCCTACGAGCAGTACTTC
TRBJ2-7 | TRBV9 | NA | NA | CASSVGTNPYEQYF | TGTGCCAGCAGCGTAGGGACAAATCCCTACGAGCAGTACTTC
TRBJ1-1 | TRBV11-3 | TRBD1 | NA | CASSFGQGYAFF | TGTGCCAGCAGCTTCGGACAGGGTTACGCTTTCTTT
TRBJ2-2 | TRBV7-3 | TRBD2 | NA | CASSPSGGALAGELFF | TGTGCCAGCAGCCCTAGCGGGGGGGCCCTCGCCGGGGAGCTGTTTTTT
TRBJ1-2 | TRBV2 | NA | NA | CASLDSSYGYTF | TGTGCCAGCCTCGACAGCAGCTATGGCTACACCTTC
TRBJ1-2 | TRBV20-1 | NA | once | CSASGGYGYTF | TGCAGTGCCTCAGGTGGCTATGGCTACACCTTC
TRBJ1-6 | TRBV28 | TRBD1 | NA | CASSPTGVRNSPLHF | TGTGCCAGCAGTCCGACAGGGGTGAGAAATTCACCCCTCCACTTT
TRBJ2-1 | TRBV7-9 | TRBD2 | NA | CASTDRLAGDNEQFF | TGTGCCAGCACTGACCGACTAGCGGGGGACAATGAGCAGTTCTTC
TRBJ2-7 | TRBV28 | NA | NA | CASSPTVNEQYF | TGTGCCAGCAGTCCGACAGTTAACGAGCAGTACTTC
TRBJ2-7 | TRBV6-5 | NA | once | CASSPRGIPYEQYF | TGTGCCAGCAGCCCACGGGGGATTCCCTACGAGCAGTACTTC
TRBJ2-3 | TRBV7-2 | NA | NA | CANTPLSTDTQYF | TGTGCCAACACGCCTCTAAGCACAGATACGCAGTATTTT
TRBJ2-1 | TRBV15 | TRBD2 | NA | CATSRVLAGVENEQFF | TGTGCCACCAGCAGAGTACTAGCGGGAGTTGAGAATGAGCAGTTCTTC
TRBJ1-4 | TRBV18 | NA | NA | CASSTGLSNEKLFF | TGTGCCAGTTCCACGGGACTGAGTAATGAAAAACTGTTTTTT
TRBJ1-2 | TRBV7-6 | TRBD1 | NA | CASGQGGAEGYTF | TGTGCCAGCGGTCAGGGGGGGGCTGAGGGCTACACCTTC
TRBJ1-2 | TRBV6-5 | TRBD1 | NA | CASSYIRDSLNYGYTF | TGTGCCAGCAGTTACATTCGGGACAGCCTCAACTATGGCTACACCTTC
TRBJ1-1 | TRBV29-1 | NA | NA | CSVLAGGSTEAFF | TGCAGCGTTCTCGCAGGTGGGAGCACTGAAGCTTTCTTT
TRBJ2-7 | TRBV2 | NA | once | CASSEALRQTEKSYEQYF | TGTGCCAGCAGTGAAGCGCTTCGTCAAACAGAGAAATCGTACGAGCAGTACTTC
TRBJ2-3 | TRBV7-6 | NA | NA | CASSLAPSTDTQYF | TGTGCCAGCAGCTTAGCGCCTAGCACAGATACGCAGTATTTT
TRBJ2-7 | TRBV29-1 | NA | once | CSVQQGGAREQYF | TGCAGCGTTCAACAGGGGGGGGCAAGGGAGCAGTACTTC
TRBJ2-7 | TRBV5-1 | NA | NA | CASSLAPIRATSYEQYF | TGCGCCAGCAGCTTGGCCCCTATAAGGGCCACCTCCTACGAGCAGTACTTC
TRBJ1-1 | TRBV29-1 | NA | NA | CSVSGRLNTEAFF | TGCAGCGTTTCGGGACGGTTGAACACTGAAGCTTTCTTT
TRBJ2-3 | TRBV4-2 | NA | once | CASSQDLGGTTDTQYF | TGTGCCAGCAGCCAAGATCTGGGCGGAACCACAGATACGCAGTATTTT
TRBJ1-2 | TRBV13 | TRBD1 | NA | CASSPSRDSPGYGYTF | TGTGCCAGCAGCCCGAGTCGGGACAGCCCTGGATATGGCTACACCTTC
TRBJ2-7 | TRBV6-6 | TRBD1 | NA | CASSYPDRDHEQYF | TGTGCCAGCAGTTACCCGGACAGGGACCACGAGCAGTACTTC
TRBJ1-5 | TRBV19 | TRBD1 | NA | CASSGTGNQPQHF | TGTGCCAGTAGTGGGACAGGGAATCAGCCCCAGCATTTT
TRBJ2-7 | TRBV3-1/TRBV3-2 | NA | NA | CASSQGARFGEQYF | TGTGCCAGCAGCCAAGGGGCTAGATTCGGGGAGCAGTACTTC
TRBJ1-5 | TRBV27 | NA | NA | CASGLPGGNQPQHF | TGTGCCAGCGGGCTACCCGGGGGCAATCAGCCCCAGCATTTT
TRBJ2-2 | TRBV11-3 | NA | NA | CASSLDQLGLNTGELFF | TGTGCCAGCAGCTTAGATCAATTGGGCCTGAACACCGGGGAGCTGTTTTTT
TRBJ1-1 | TRBV9 | NA | NA | CASSVEAMNTEAFF | TGTGCCAGCAGCGTAGAAGCTATGAACACTGAAGCTTTCTTT
TRBJ1-5 | TRBV30 | NA | NA | CAWSVSGEHSNQPQHF | TGTGCCTGGAGTGTAAGCGGGGAACATAGCAATCAGCCCCAGCATTTT
TRBJ2-2 | TRBV10-1 | TRBD1 | NA | CASSNKQGIAGELFF | TGCGCCAGCAGTAATAAACAGGGGATAGCCGGGGAGCTGTTTTTT
TRBJ2-7 | TRBV5-1 | NA | NA | CASSLSSYEQYF | TGCGCCAGCAGCCTAAGCTCCTACGAGCAGTACTTC
TRBJ2-1 | TRBV20-1 | NA | NA | CSARPFNEQFF | TGCAGTGCTAGACCCTTCAATGAGCAGTTCTTC
TRBJ2-7 | TRBV6-2/TRBV6-3 | NA | NA | CASSFSYEQYF | TGTGCCAGCAGTTTCTCCTACGAGCAGTACTTC
TRBJ1-2 | TRBV5-4 | NA | NA | CASTTYRANYGYTF | TGTGCCAGCACCACTTACCGTGCGAACTATGGCTACACCTTC
TRBJ1-2 | TRBV30 | NA | NA | CAWSPTALEGKGYGYTF | TGTGCCTGGAGTCCTACAGCTTTGGAGGGTAAAGGCTATGGCTACACCTTC
TRBJ2-1 | TRBV5-6 | TRBD2 | once | CASSLGASGEQFF | TGTGCCAGCAGCTTAGGGGCTAGCGGTGAGCAGTTCTTC
TRBJ2-6 | TRBV6-4 | NA | NA | CASSDSRGSGANVLTF | TGTGCCAGCAGTGACTCGAGGGGATCAGGGGCCAACGTCCTGACTTTC
TRBJ1-6 | TRBV5-1 | NA | NA | CASSLDRPYNSPLHF | TGCGCCAGCAGCTTGGACAGACCCTATAATTCACCCCTCCACTTT
TRBJ2-1 | TRBV7-3 | TRBD1 | once | CASSRSGTGVNEQFF | TGTGCCAGCAGCCGCTCCGGGACAGGGGTCAATGAGCAGTTCTTC
TRBJ2-5 | TRBV18 | NA | NA | CASSPDAQETQYF | TGTGCCAGCTCGCCGGACGCCCAAGAGACCCAGTACTTC
TRBJ2-7 | TRBV11-2 | NA | NA | CASSSPRGSYEQYF | TGTGCCAGCAGCTCACCGAGGGGATCCTACGAGCAGTACTTC
TRBJ2-6 | TRBV27 | NA | few | CASRAAGANVLTF | TGTGCCAGCCGTGCGGCTGGGGCCAACGTCCTGACTTTC
TRBJ1-1 | TRBV5-1 | NA | NA | CASSLGYTSLANTEAFF | TGCGCCAGCAGCTTGGGCTACACTTCACTAGCGAACACTGAAGCTTTCTTT
TRBJ1-5 | TRBV15 | NA | NA | CATSRGETSQPQHF | TGTGCCACCAGCAGAGGGGAAACAAGTCAGCCCCAGCATTTT
TRBJ2-5 | TRBV2 | TRBD2 | few | CASADGRAGETQYF | TGTGCCAGCGCCGACGGGAGGGCCGGAGAGACCCAGTACTTC
TRBJ1-5 | TRBV28 | TRBD1 | NA | CASTQGPGGGQPQHF | TGTGCCAGCACCCAAGGGCCAGGGGGGGGACAGCCCCAGCATTTT
TRBJ1-6 | TRBV4-2 | TRBD1 | NA | CASSQASGQGANNSPLHF | TGTGCCAGCAGCCAAGCTTCGGGACAGGGGGCTAATAATTCACCCCTCCACTTT
TRBJ2-7 | TRBV30 | TRBD1 | NA | CAWSTGGYEQYF | TGTGCCTGGAGCACAGGGGGCTACGAGCAGTACTTC
TRBJ2-1 | TRBV5-5 | NA | NA | CASSLFGGNEQFF | TGTGCCAGCAGCTTGTTTGGTGGCAATGAGCAGTTCTTC
TRBJ2-7 | TRBV5-1 | TRBD1 | once | CASSQGQGHEQYF | TGTGCCAGCAGCCAGGGACAGGGGCACGAGCAGTACTTC